The 5 T cell receptor beta chains presented below share a single source sample, sequenced in a study of CD8 T cell repertoires and HIV-1 epitope variants. The antigens these receptors bind are not known. The repertoire was sequenced with immunoSEQ multiplex PCR; TCRdb's copy has only in-frame clones and lacks some. The sample holds 5,700 or so clones, about two thirds seen once. The sequenced material came from cultured CD8+ T cells derived from PBMCs. The receptors were sampled from a male donor with HIV.

The chain combines TRBV5-1 with TRBJ2-2, with D perhaps matching TRBD1 (6 bases). Germline CDR1 reads SGHRS; CDR2 reads YFSETQ. Trimming shortened V by 4 bases and J by 0 bases, and 13 bases separated the two germline ends. The CDR3 loop spans 16 amino acids. CDR3 nucleotide sequence: TGCGCCAGCAGCGTGACAGGATCAACGAACACCGGGGAGCTGTTTTTT. Translating it yields CASSVTGSTNTGELFF.

The rearrangement joins TRBV5-1 to TRBJ2-1; 8 nucleotides line up with TRBD1. The CDR3 runs 13 residues. Germline V gene lookup returns CDR1 SGHRS and CDR2 YFSETQ. V was clipped by 4 bases and J by 10 bases; unmatched bases: 7. Written as DNA, the CDR3 is TGCGCCAGCAGCCGTGGGACAGGTAACGAGCAGTTCTTC. Translation gives CASSRGTGNEQFF.

The chain combines TRBV5-1 with TRBJ2-7; possibly TRBD1 or TRBD2 for D (5 bases each). In germline, CDR1 is SGHRS, CDR2 YFSETQ. The CDR3 spans 16 residues. The germline V and J ends were trimmed by 5 bases and 0 bases, with 18 bases remaining between them. CDR3 region: CASREAGTSSSYEQYF. The CDR3 bases are TGCGCCAGCAGGGAAGCCGGGACCAGTAGCTCCTACGAGCAGTACTTC.

There are a few counts of this clone. The gene calls are TRBV12-2 and TRBJ2-1; the table assigns TRBD2, which was not confirmed against the DNA. TRBV12-2 is a documented pseudogene. This CDR3 is 21 amino acids long. CDR3 coding DNA: TGTGCAAGTCGCCCAGAGCCCAGACTAGCGGGGGATTCCCCTCCTTACAATGAGCAGTTCTTC. Protein product: CASRPEPRLAGDSPPYNEQFF.

The chain has TRBV4-2 and TRBJ1-5, with D tentatively TRBD1 (5 bases). The CDR3 extends over 15 amino acids. Per germline, CDR1 LGHNA and CDR2 YNFKEQ. V shed 0 bases and J shed 3 bases, with 9 bases lying between them. DNA of the CDR3: TGTGCCAGCAGCCAAGAAGGGGAAACCAATCAGCCCCAGCATTTT. Amino acids: CASSQEGETNQPQHF.